This TCR beta chain came from a study of PD-1 blockade in classical Hodgkin lymphoma. Trimming pared 3 bases from V and 6 bases from J, leaving 11 bases between. CDR1 and CDR2 (germline): SGHNT, YENEEA. This CDR3 region has 13 residues. Study results and caveats: As was reported, newly diagnosed patients showed lower baseline TCR diversity than healthy donors did. Anyone who began nivolumab under 1 year after ASCT was excluded.

Note on this clone: Its antigen is currently unknown.

Relapses following autologous stem cell transplantation were seen in all patients, with brentuximab vedotin exposure varying. Complete response, partial response or progressive disease made up the best responses. Method: immunoSEQ multiplex PCR; TCRdb's copy keeps in-frame clones and lacks some. The repertoire has 95,000 to 100,000 clones, approximately 90% of them found once; the top ten carry around 7%. The input for sequencing was peripheral blood mononuclear cells (PBMCs), taken before the second cycle of nivolumab. The receptor comes from a human donor with classical Hodgkin lymphoma. This chain links TRBV11-3 with TRBJ1-1; D is perhaps TRBD1 (5 bases). The CDR3 sequence is CASSFDRDSEAFF. DNA for the CDR3: TGTGCCAGCAGCTTTGACCGGGACTCTGAAGCTTTCTTT. Full variable domain (rest looked up from reference TRBV11-3 and TRBJ1-1): EAGVVQSPRYKIIEKKQPVAFWCNPISGHNTLYWYLQNLGQGPELLIRYENEEAVDDSQLPKDRFSAERLKGVDSTLKIQPAELGDSAVYLCASSFDRDSEAFFGQGTRLTVV.